This passage covers 5 T cell receptor beta chains from one sample sequenced in a study of PD-L1 blockade in urothelial cancer. Clones were sequenced by immunoSEQ multiplex PCR, and TCRdb holds only the in-frame ones, with some missing. Of about 43,000 clones listed, approximately 90% are singletons. Source: PBMCs, taken around atezolizumab (anti-PD-L1) treatment. The receptors shown here come from a woman aged 55-69 years with urothelial cancer.

The rearrangement joins TRBV27 to TRBJ1-1; no reliable D call. Trimming removed 1 base from V and 7 bases from J, with 10 bases in between. This CDR3 is 13 amino acids long. CDR1 is MNHEY, CDR2 SMNVEV, per germline (reference sequence). CDR3 protein: CASSLFPRIEAFF. The CDR3 nucleotides read TGTGCCAGCAGTTTATTTCCGAGAATTGAAGCTTTCTTT.

The rearrangement joins TRBV29-1 to TRBJ2-2; D is perhaps TRBD2 (5 bases). This CDR3 has 13 residues. The V gene lost 6 bases and the J gene lost 1 base, with 9 bases spanning the gap. Per the germline V gene, CDR1 is SQVTM and CDR2 is ANQGSEA. In DNA, the CDR3 is TGCAGCGTGAGCCGGGAGAACACCGGGGAGCTGTTTTTT. It encodes CSVSRENTGELFF.

The genes are TRBV10-3 and TRBJ2-1, with D perhaps TRBD1 (5 bases). Germline V gene lookup returns CDR1 ENHRY and CDR2 SYGVKD. This CDR3 is 16 amino acids long. Trimming shortened V by 0 bases and J by 0 bases, and 9 bases separated the two germline ends. The CDR3 region is CAISESQGSSYNEQFF. CDR3 DNA: TGTGCCATCAGTGAGTCCCAGGGTAGCTCCTACAATGAGCAGTTCTTC.

The V call is TRBV19, the J call TRBJ1-2; 9 bases are a match to TRBD1. Germline CDR1 LNHDA, CDR2 SQIVND (reference sequence). The CDR3 consists of 16 residues. J gave up 8 bases and V 5 bases, and 15 bases lay outside the gene matches. The CDR3 spells CASSATLNRGRGGYTF. CDR3 in DNA: TGTGCCAGTAGTGCAACCCTCAACAGGGGGCGCGGCGGCTACACCTTC.

The chain carries TRBV5-6 and TRBJ2-2; D is possibly TRBD1 (6 bases). The CDR3 spans 14 residues. CDR1 is SGHDT, CDR2 YYEEEE, per germline. Trimming removed 5 bases at V and 6 bases at J, with 14 bases between. The CDR3 here is CASRYTTGSGELFF. In nucleotides, the CDR3 is TGTGCCAGCAGATACACTACAGGGTCCGGGGAGCTGTTTTTT.